Listed here are 25 T cell receptor beta chains from one sample, sequenced in a study of regulatory T cells in long-lasting Graves disease. Construction of TCR beta libraries relied on iRepertoire HTBI primers and on Arm-PCR targeting CDR3 regions. TCRdb re-derived calls from the multiplex PCR reads in MiXCR, one entry per CDR3 protein. The sample contains about 530,000 distinct CDR3 sequences, around 16% of which appear only once. Time point specified: newly diagnosed GD, antithyroid drugs for less than 3 months. PBMC RNA served as the TCR library source. These sequences were also reported in another study, on T cells in Graves' hyperthyroidism and ophthalmopathy.

The material was peripheral blood mononuclear cells (PBMCs), obtained at new diagnosis, from a patient treated with antithyroid drugs. Receptors were obtained from a woman in her forties or fifties with Graves disease.

In this sample, this clonotype turned up a few times. V is TRBV5-4 and J is TRBJ1-1, with a possible D match to TRBD1 (6 bases). CDR1 is SGHNT and CDR2 is YYREEE in the germline V gene (reference sequence). Trimming left V 2 bases short and J 5 bases short, with 19 bases between. This CDR3 region has 16 residues. CDR3 DNA: TGTGCCAGCAGCTTTGGGCTTAACAGGGCCCCTACTGAAGCTTTCTTT. Translating it yields CASSFGLNRAPTEAFF.

The sample holds many counts of this clonotype. The chain recombines TRBV6-1 with TRBJ2-5; 8 bases are shared with TRBD1. With V trimmed by 6 bases and J by 1 base, 7 bases remained unmatched. CDR1 MNHNS and CDR2 SASEGT come from the germline V gene. CDR3 length: 15 amino acids. The CDR3 coding sequence is TGTGCCAGCAGCCCCCTCAGGGGGCGCCAAGAGACCCAGTACTTC. Translation gives CASSPLRGRQETQYF.

This rearrangement joins TRBV12-3 or TRBV12-4 to TRBJ2-1; 8 bases are shared with TRBD2. The CDR3 spans 15 residues. The ends lost 8 bases at V and 4 bases at J; junction bases unmatched: 10. The DNA of the CDR3 is TGTGCCAGCGCCCCTGACGGGGGGGGTTACAATGAGCAGTTCTTC. It specifies CASAPDGGGYNEQFF.

This clonotype was observed many times. The V and J genes are TRBV2 and TRBJ1-5; D unresolved. Germline-derived CDR1 and CDR2 are SNHLY and FYNNEI. The CDR3 contains 13 residues. The V end was cut by 11 bases, the J end by 2 bases, with 13 bases between. CDR3 residues: CAGRREGNQPQHF. CDR3 in DNA: TGTGCCGGGCGGCGTGAAGGCAATCAGCCCCAGCATTTT.

This clonotype has more than one count but fewer than ten. The gene calls are TRBV9 and TRBJ1-1; 7 nucleotides line up with TRBD1. Germline trimming cut 0 bases from V and 5 bases from J; bases unmatched to any gene: 7. This CDR3 has 15 residues. Germline CDR1 and CDR2: SGDLS and YYNGEE. The CDR3 sequence: CASSVDGTGETEAFF. In nucleotides, the CDR3 is TGTGCCAGCAGCGTAGACGGAACAGGGGAAACTGAAGCTTTCTTT.

The J gene is TRBJ1-6, the V gene TRBV9; D gene ambiguous. Germline V lookup: CDR1 SGDLS, CDR2 YYNGEE. V lost 4 bases and J lost 6, with 17 bases in between. This CDR3 comprises 16 residues. The CDR3 loop is CASSSHTGPPNSPLHF. In DNA, the CDR3 is TGTGCCAGCAGCTCTCATACGGGCCCGCCTAATTCACCCCTCCACTTT.

This clonotype showed up many times. The chain is built from TRBV2 and TRBJ2-5; 13 nucleotides match TRBD2. Germline V gene lookup returns CDR1 SNHLY and CDR2 FYNNEI. The CDR3 is made up of 17 amino acids. V shed 9 bases and J 2 bases; nucleotides not matched to a gene: 12. The CDR3 here is CARTLLAGGPPQETQYF. In DNA, the CDR3 is TGTGCCAGGACCTTACTAGCGGGGGGGCCCCCTCAAGAGACCCAGTACTTC.

The chain links TRBV6-1 to TRBJ2-2, with TRBD1 as a possible D gene (5 bases). The CDR3 has 12 amino acids. Germline V lookup: CDR1 MNHNS, CDR2 SASEGT. V lost 10 bases and J lost 4, with 10 bases in between. CDR3 DNA: TGTGCCATCTGGGGCCTCACCGGGGAGCTGTTTTTT. Translation: CAIWGLTGELFF.

This clonotype came up many times. V is TRBV7-8 and J is TRBJ1-4; weak D call: TRBD1 (5 bases). V was trimmed by 5 bases and J by 8 bases, leaving 15 bases between them. CDR1 and CDR2 (germline): SGHVS, FQNEAQ. The CDR3 extends over 14 amino acids. The CDR3 nucleotides are TGTGCCAGCAGCAGTGGGGGGAGTTGGGAAAAACTGTTTTTT. This codes for CASSSGGSWEKLFF.

This clonotype has ten or more counts. This chain links TRBV19 with TRBJ1-1, with D perhaps TRBD1 (5 bases). The CDR3 loop spans 13 amino acids. The ends were cut back, 3 bases at V and 4 bases at J, with 9 bases in the middle. Germline V gene lookup returns CDR1 LNHDA and CDR2 SQIVND (reference sequence). The CDR3: CASSIRGPTEAFF. The CDR3 DNA reads TGTGCCAGTAGTATTAGGGGTCCCACTGAAGCTTTCTTT.

This clonotype turned up a few times. The V gene is TRBV4-1, the J gene TRBJ2-7, with D possibly called TRBD1 or TRBD2 (6 bases each). The CDR3 has 15 residues. Trimming stripped 3 bases from V and 2 bases from J, with 14 bases between. Germline-derived CDR1 and CDR2 are MGHRA and YSYEKL. This CDR3 reads CASSQGGTSTYEQYF. The CDR3, as DNA: TGCGCCAGCAGCCAGGGCGGGACATCCACCTACGAGCAGTACTTC.

The chain couples TRBV3-1 to TRBJ1-3; D not certain. V gave up 4 bases and J gave up 3 bases, with 13 bases separating them. Germline V gene sequence: CDR1 LGHDT, CDR2 YNNKEL (reference sequence). The CDR3 loop spans 15 amino acids. CDR3 DNA: TGTGCCAGCAGCCTAACCCGGGTTTATGGAAACACCATATATTTT. It encodes CASSLTRVYGNTIYF.

This clonotype was seen at least ten times. The rearrangement links TRBV24-1 to TRBJ2-1, with D possibly being TRBD2 (6 bases). The CDR3 consists of 16 residues. Trimming pared 3 bases from V and 0 bases from J, leaving 11 bases between. Germline loops: CDR1 KGHDR, CDR2 SFDVKD. CDR3 sequence: CATSDRDSSSYNEQFF. Written as DNA, the CDR3 is TGTGCCACCAGTGATAGGGACTCCAGCTCCTACAATGAGCAGTTCTTC.

This clonotype was seen repeatedly, ten times or more. The chain combines TRBV29-1 with TRBJ2-1; 10 nucleotides line up with TRBD2. With V trimmed by 4 bases and J by 6 bases, 6 bases remained unmatched. The CDR3 spans 14 residues. Germline CDR1 SQVTM, CDR2 ANQGSEA. CDR3 loop: CSVAKRGGFNEQFF. The CDR3 DNA is TGCAGCGTTGCAAAGCGGGGGGGCTTCAATGAGCAGTTCTTC.

V gene TRBV12-3 or TRBV12-4 combines with J gene TRBJ1-5, with a tentative D call TRBD1 (5 bases). This CDR3 is built from 13 residues. V was trimmed by 4 bases and J by 7 bases, leaving 11 bases between them. The CDR3, as DNA: TGTGCCAGCAGTTCAGGGAACGGACAGCCCCAGCATTTT. This translates into CASSSGNGQPQHF.

The chain recombines TRBV3-1 with TRBJ1-1; no firm D call. Trimming took 4 bases from V and 4 from J, leaving 16 bases between them. Germline V CDR1 and CDR2: LGHDT, YNNKEL (reference sequence). This CDR3 contains 15 residues. The CDR3 spells CASSPFDIPGTEAFF. CDR3 bases: TGTGCCAGCAGCCCCTTCGACATACCGGGCACTGAAGCTTTCTTT.

This clonotype was detected many times. As DNA, the CDR3 is TGTGCCAGCTCACCACCGAACGGGGATGAAAAACTGTTTTTT. Residues: CASSPPNGDEKLFF. The rearrangement links TRBV18 to TRBJ1-4; no definite D call. Germline CDR1 and CDR2: KGHSH and LQKENI. CDR3 size: 14 residues. Trimming removed 0 bases at V and 6 bases at J, with 8 bases between. The variable domain in full, completed from reference TRBV18 and TRBJ1-4, reads NAGVMQNPRHLVRRRGQEARLRCSPMKGHSHVYWYRQLPEEGLKFMVYLQKENIIDESGMPKERFSAEFPKEGPSILRIQQVVRGDSAAYFCASSPPNGDEKLFFGSGTQLSVL.

The sample holds a few counts of this clonotype. The V and J genes are TRBV5-1 and TRBJ2-7; D perhaps matches TRBD1 (6 bases). Trimming took off 1 base at V and 3 bases at J, with 11 bases between the two ends. Germline CDR1 is SGHRS and CDR2 is YFSETQ. The CDR3 length is 14 residues. Here the CDR3 DNA reads TGCGCCAGCAGCTTGTCAGGGGCGGGCTACGAGCAGTACTTC. Translated: CASSLSGAGYEQYF.

This clonotype appeared a single time. This chain links TRBV4-1 with TRBJ1-1; D may be TRBD1 (5 bases). With 0 bases removed from V and 1 base from J, the gap between germline ends came to 18 bases. The CDR3 has 18 amino acids. Germline V gives CDR1 MGHRA, CDR2 YSYEKL. Written as DNA, the CDR3 is TGCGCCAGCAGCCAAGAGAGTGTGAGGGACGATCGGAACACTGAAGCTTTCTTT. Translated, it gives CASSQESVRDDRNTEAFF.

A note on this clonotype: A clone one base away is much larger, so this may be a read error. The J gene is TRBJ2-7, the V gene TRBV7-9, with 11 bases fitting TRBD1. The CDR3 is made up of 14 amino acids. Germline lookup yields CDR1 SEHNR and CDR2 FQNEAQ (reference sequence). CDR3 sequence reads: CTSSEGQGADEQYF. The DNA for the CDR3 is TGTACCAGCAGCGAAGGACAGGGGGCGGACGAGCAGTACTTC. The whole variable domain, filled in from reference TRBV7-9 and TRBJ2-7, reads DTGVSQNPRHKITKRGQNVTFRCDPISEHNRLYWYRQTLGQGPEFLTYFQNEAQLEKSRLLSDRFSAERPKGSFSTLEIQRTEQGDSAMYLCTSSEGQGADEQYFGPGTRLTVT.

The V call is TRBV7-2, the J call TRBJ1-4, with a tentative D call TRBD1 (5 bases). The CDR3 runs 14 residues. Deletions cut 5 bases from V and 8 bases from J, with 15 bases between. Germline assignment: CDR1 SGHTA and CDR2 FQGNSA. CDR3: CASSHGTRGEKLFF. Written as DNA, the CDR3 is TGTGCCAGCAGCCACGGGACGAGAGGGGAAAAACTGTTTTTT. Filled out from reference TRBV7-2 and TRBJ1-4, the complete variable domain reads GAGVSQSPSNKVTEKGKDVELRCDPISGHTALYWYRQSLGQGLEFLIYFQGNSAPDKSGLPSDRFSAERTGGSVSTLTIQRTQQEDSAVYLCASSHGTRGEKLFFGSGTQLSVL.

This clonotype was observed at least ten times. The chain recombines TRBV28 with TRBJ2-7, with D possibly being TRBD1 (6 bases). The CDR3 has 15 amino acids. Germline V lookup: CDR1 MDHEN, CDR2 SYDVKM. V gave up 6 bases and J gave up 1 base, with 16 bases separating them. The CDR3 spells CASSDRLGTSYEQYF. CDR3 nucleotides: TGTGCCAGCAGCGACCGTTTGGGGACATCCTACGAGCAGTACTTC. The full variable domain, completed using reference TRBV28 and TRBJ2-7, is DVKVTQSSRYLVKRTGEKVFLECVQDMDHENMFWYRQDPGLGLRLIYFSYDVKMKEKGDIPEGYSVSREKKERFSLILESASTNQTSMYLCASSDRLGTSYEQYFGPGTRLTVT.

This clonotype was seen at least ten times. This rearrangement joins TRBV19 to TRBJ1-5; 9 positions agree with TRBD1. V lost 3 bases to trimming and J lost 0 bases; unmatched junction nucleotides: 3. Germline V lookup: CDR1 LNHDA, CDR2 SQIVND (reference sequence). CDR3 length: 16 residues. Here the CDR3 DNA reads TGTGCCAGTAGTATTAAACAGGGGGCTAGCAATCAGCCCCAGCATTTT. Translating gives CASSIKQGASNQPQHF.

This clonotype was observed at least ten times. The CDR3: CASSLQAEETQYF. DNA for the CDR3: TGTGCCAGCAGTTTACAGGCAGAGGAGACCCAGTACTTC. V gene TRBV12-3 or TRBV12-4 combines with J gene TRBJ2-5; D is unresolved. V lost 2 bases to trimming and J lost 5 bases, with 9 bases between them. The CDR3 is 13 residues long.

A note on this clonotype: A junction end diverges from the germline sequence, so it may reflect a read error. The chain links TRBV2 to TRBJ2-7, with TRBD1 matching 10 bases. Germline V gene lookup returns CDR1 SNHLY and CDR2 FYNNEI. The CDR3 loop spans 15 amino acids. CDR3 in DNA: TGTGCCAGCCAATACAACCGGGACAGGGGATACGAGCAGTGCTTC. It encodes CASQYNRDRGYEQCF.